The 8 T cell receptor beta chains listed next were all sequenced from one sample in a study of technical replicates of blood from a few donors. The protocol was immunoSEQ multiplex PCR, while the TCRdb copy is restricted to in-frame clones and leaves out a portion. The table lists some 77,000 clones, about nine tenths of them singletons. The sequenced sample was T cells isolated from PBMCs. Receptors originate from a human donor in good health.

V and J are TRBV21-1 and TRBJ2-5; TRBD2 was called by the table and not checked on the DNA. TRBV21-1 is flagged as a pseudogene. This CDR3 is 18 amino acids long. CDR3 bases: TGTGCCAGCAGCAAAGAGCCGGGACTAGCGGGAGAGCCGGAGACCCAGTACTTC. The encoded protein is CASSKEPGLAGEPETQYF.

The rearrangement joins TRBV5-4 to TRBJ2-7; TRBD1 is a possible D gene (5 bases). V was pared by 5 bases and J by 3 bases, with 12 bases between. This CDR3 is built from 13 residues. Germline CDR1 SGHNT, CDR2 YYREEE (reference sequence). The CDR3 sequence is CASSSQGLYEQYF. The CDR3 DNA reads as TGTGCCAGCAGTTCTCAGGGTCTCTACGAGCAGTACTTC. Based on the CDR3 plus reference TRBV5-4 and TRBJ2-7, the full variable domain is ETGVTQSPTHLIKTRGQQVTLRCSSQSGHNTVSWYQQALGQGPQFIFQYYREEENGRGNFPPRFSGLQFPNYSSELNVNALELDDSALYLCASSSQGLYEQYFGPGTRLTVT.

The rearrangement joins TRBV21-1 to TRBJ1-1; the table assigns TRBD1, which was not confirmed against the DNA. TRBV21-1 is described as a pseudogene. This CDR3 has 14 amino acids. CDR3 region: CASRNRVMNTEAFF. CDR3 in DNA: TGTGCCAGCCGGAACAGGGTTATGAACACTGAAGCTTTCTTT.

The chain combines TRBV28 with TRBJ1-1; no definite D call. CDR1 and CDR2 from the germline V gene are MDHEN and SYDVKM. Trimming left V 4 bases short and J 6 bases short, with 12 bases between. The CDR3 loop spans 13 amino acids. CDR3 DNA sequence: TGTGCCAGCAGTTGGACTCTTGGGGCTGAAGCTTTCTTT. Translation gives CASSWTLGAEAFF.

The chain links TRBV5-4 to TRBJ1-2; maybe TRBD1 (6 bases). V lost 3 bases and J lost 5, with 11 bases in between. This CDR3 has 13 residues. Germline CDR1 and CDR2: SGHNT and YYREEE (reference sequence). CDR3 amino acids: CASSSDRSYGYTF. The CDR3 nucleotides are TGTGCCAGCAGCTCTGACAGGTCTTATGGCTACACCTTC. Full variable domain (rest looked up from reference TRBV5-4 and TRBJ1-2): ETGVTQSPTHLIKTRGQQVTLRCSSQSGHNTVSWYQQALGQGPQFIFQYYREEENGRGNFPPRFSGLQFPNYSSELNVNALELDDSALYLCASSSDRSYGYTFGSGTRLTVV.

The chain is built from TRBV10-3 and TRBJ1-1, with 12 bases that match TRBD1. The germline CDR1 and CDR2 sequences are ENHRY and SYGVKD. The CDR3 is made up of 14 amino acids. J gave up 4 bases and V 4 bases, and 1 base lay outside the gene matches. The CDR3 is CAISGDRGPTEAFF. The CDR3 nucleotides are TGTGCCATCAGTGGGGACAGGGGGCCCACTGAAGCTTTCTTT.

The CDR3 loop is CASSLTGAPYEQYF. DNA of the CDR3: TGTGCCAGCAGCTTAACAGGAGCTCCGTACGAGCAGTACTTC. The rearrangement joins TRBV7-9 to TRBJ2-7; D possibly corresponds to TRBD1 (5 bases). Germline CDR1 and CDR2: SEHNR and FQNEAQ (reference sequence). This CDR3 spans 14 amino acids. The V gene lost 2 bases and the J gene lost 4 bases, with 12 bases spanning the gap.

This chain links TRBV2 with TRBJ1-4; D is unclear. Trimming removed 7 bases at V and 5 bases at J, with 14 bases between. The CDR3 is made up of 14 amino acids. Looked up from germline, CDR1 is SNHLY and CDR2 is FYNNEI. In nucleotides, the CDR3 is TGTGCCAGCACCAGGCAACCTGGGAATGAAAAACTGTTTTTT. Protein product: CASTRQPGNEKLFF.